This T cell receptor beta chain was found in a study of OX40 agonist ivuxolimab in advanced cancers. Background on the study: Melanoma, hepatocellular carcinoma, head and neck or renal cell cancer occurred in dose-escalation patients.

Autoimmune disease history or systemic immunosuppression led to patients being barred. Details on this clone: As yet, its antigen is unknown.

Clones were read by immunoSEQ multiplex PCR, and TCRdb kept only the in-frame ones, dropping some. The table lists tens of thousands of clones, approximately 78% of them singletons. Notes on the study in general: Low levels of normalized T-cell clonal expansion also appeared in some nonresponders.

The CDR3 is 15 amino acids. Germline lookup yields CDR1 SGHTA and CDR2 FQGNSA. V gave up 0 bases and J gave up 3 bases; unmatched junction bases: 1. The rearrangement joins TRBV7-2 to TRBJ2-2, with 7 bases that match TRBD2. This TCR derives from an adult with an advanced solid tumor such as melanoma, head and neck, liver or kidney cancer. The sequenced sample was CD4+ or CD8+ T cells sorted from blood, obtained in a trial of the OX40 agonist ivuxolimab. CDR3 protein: CASSLAGGDTGELFF. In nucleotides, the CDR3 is TGTGCCAGCAGCTTAGCGGGGGGGGACACCGGGGAGCTGTTTTTT.